The 21 T cell receptor beta chains below were found in one sample sequenced in a study of blood T cell repertoires in COVID-19. Only in-frame clones appear in the TCRdb table, and some are missing; sequencing was by immunoSEQ multiplex PCR. Found here are fewer than 85,000 clones, roughly four fifths of them singletons; the top ten hold around 4.1%. Sequenced: peripheral blood. These receptors all come from a woman aged 55-70 years with acute or convalescent COVID-19.

Only one count was recorded for this clone. This chain uses TRBV28 with TRBJ1-5; weak D call: TRBD1 (6 bases). V was shortened by 6 bases and J by 0 bases, with 12 bases between the two germline ends. This CDR3 has 15 amino acids. Per germline, CDR1 MDHEN and CDR2 SYDVKM. The CDR3 nucleotides read TGTGCCAGCAGCTTTACAGGGTCTAGCAATCAGCCCCAGCATTTT. This codes for CASSFTGSSNQPQHF.

The rearrangement uses TRBV6-5 and TRBJ1-1, with TRBD1 matching over 7 bases. Trimming cost V 6 bases and J 8 bases; bases outside gene matches: 12. CDR3 length: 14 residues. The germline V gene encodes CDR1 MNHEY and CDR2 SVGAGI. The CDR3 DNA follows: TGTGCCAGCAGGACAACAGGGGAGTGGAGAGAAGCTTTCTTT. Translation gives CASRTTGEWREAFF.

V usage is TRBV15 and J usage is TRBJ2-7, with TRBD2 matching 8 bases. Germline V CDR1 and CDR2: LNHNV, YYDKDF (reference sequence). The CDR3 runs 14 residues. The ends lost 5 bases at V and 0 bases at J; junction bases unmatched: 3. CDR3 region: CATSRTSSSYEQYF. The CDR3 nucleotides read TGTGCCACCAGCCGGACTAGCAGCTCCTACGAGCAGTACTTC.

This clone occurred once. The CDR3 loop reads CASSKEARLAGPNEQFF. The CDR3 DNA sequence: TGTGCCAGCAGCAAAGAAGCCAGACTAGCGGGACCGAATGAGCAGTTCTTC. The rearrangement joins TRBV21-1 to TRBJ2-1; the table's D call, TRBD2, has no DNA check behind it. TRBV21-1 is labeled a pseudogene. CDR3 size: 17 residues.

This clone has just one count. The chain is built from TRBV6-5 and TRBJ1-1, with 8 bases that match TRBD1. Per the germline V gene, CDR1 is MNHEY and CDR2 is SVGAGI. V lost 10 bases and J lost 1; bases outside the gene matches: 8. The CDR3 is 14 residues long. As DNA, the CDR3 is TGTGCCACCACAGGGGGGAGTGGGAACACTGAAGCTTTCTTT. Encoded protein: CATTGGSGNTEAFF.

This clone came up many times. V gene TRBV3-1 (or the pseudogene TRBV3-2) combines with J gene TRBJ1-5; D not resolved. Per the germline V gene, CDR1 is LGHDT and CDR2 is YNNKEL (reference sequence). The CDR3 extends over 14 amino acids. V was pared by 4 bases and J by 1 base, with 8 bases between. CDR3 loop: CASSPTLSNQPQHF. Here the CDR3 DNA reads TGTGCCAGCAGCCCTACCCTAAGCAATCAGCCCCAGCATTTT.

The chain combines TRBV5-1 with TRBJ1-1; TRBD1 aligns across 8 bases. CDR1 SGHRS and CDR2 YFSETQ come from the germline V gene. V shed 3 bases and J 5 bases; nucleotides not matched to a gene: 6. The length of the CDR3 is 14 residues. The CDR3 reads CASSSGQGLTEAFF. Written as DNA, the CDR3 is TGCGCCAGCAGCTCCGGACAGGGTTTAACTGAAGCTTTCTTT.

CDR3 sequence reads: CASSKGTSGVTDTQYF. Written as DNA, the CDR3 is TGTGCCAGCAGCAAAGGGACTAGCGGGGTAACAGATACGCAGTATTTT. The chain uses TRBV5-6 and TRBJ2-3; 13 bases align to TRBD2. Germline CDR1 and CDR2: SGHDT and YYEEEE. With 4 bases clipped from V and 3 bases from J, the junction kept 5 bases outside the gene matches. This CDR3 comprises 16 residues.

The chain links TRBV15 to TRBJ2-5; TRBD1 aligns across 8 bases. Germline assignment: CDR1 LNHNV and CDR2 YYDKDF (reference sequence). This CDR3 spans 15 amino acids. V lost 1 base and J lost 5; bases outside the gene matches: 6. The CDR3 coding sequence is TGTGCCACCAGCAGAGCCAGGACAGGGTACGAGACCCAGTACTTC. It codes for CATSRARTGYETQYF.

This chain joins TRBV18 and TRBJ1-4; no definite D call. Trimming took off 5 bases at V and 8 bases at J, with 6 bases between the two ends. Germline assignment: CDR1 KGHSH and CDR2 LQKENI. The CDR3 has 11 amino acids. This CDR3 is CASSAGEKLFF. CDR3 nucleotide sequence: TGTGCCAGCTCAGCCGGGGAAAAACTGTTTTTT.

V is TRBV5-1 and J is TRBJ1-1, with D perhaps TRBD1 (6 bases). The CDR3 consists of 16 residues. V gave up 2 bases and J gave up 3 bases, with 17 bases separating them. Germline V CDR1 and CDR2: SGHRS, YFSETQ. The CDR3 DNA reads TGCGCCAGCAGCTTCGATCCCGGGACACCCTACACTGAAGCTTTCTTT. Residues: CASSFDPGTPYTEAFF.

The chain couples TRBV19 to TRBJ1-2; D gene uncertain. The CDR3 runs 16 residues. Trimming left V 4 bases short and J 5 bases short, with 20 bases between. The germline V gene encodes CDR1 LNHDA and CDR2 SQIVND (reference sequence). CDR3: CASSTQYARTGYGYTF. The CDR3 nucleotides read TGTGCCAGTAGTACCCAATATGCGAGGACTGGATATGGCTACACCTTC.

The gene calls are TRBV6-1 and TRBJ1-2, with 9 bases lining up with TRBD1. CDR1 is MNHNS, CDR2 SASEGT, per germline. The CDR3 is made up of 16 amino acids. Trimming cost V 4 bases and J 4 bases; bases outside gene matches: 10. Here the CDR3 DNA reads TGTGCCAGCAGTGGCGGGAACAGGGGGCAAGGCTATGGCTACACCTTC. As protein: CASSGGNRGQGYGYTF.

This sequence joins TRBV9 and TRBJ1-4; 8 bases agree with TRBD1. The germline V gene encodes CDR1 SGDLS and CDR2 YYNGEE. With 2 bases clipped from V and 8 bases from J, the junction kept 8 bases outside the gene matches. The CDR3 consists of 15 residues. Here the CDR3 reads CASSVRGRAGEKLFF. The CDR3 DNA reads as TGTGCCAGCAGCGTCAGGGGGCGAGCGGGGGAAAAACTGTTTTTT.

This rearrangement joins TRBV6-6 to TRBJ2-7; no clear D. The germline V gene encodes CDR1 MNHNY and CDR2 SVGAGI (reference sequence). With 1 base removed from V and 0 bases from J, the gap between germline ends came to 10 bases. CDR3 length: 15 amino acids. As DNA, the CDR3 is TGTGCCAGCAGTTACTACAATGATGTCTCCTACGAGCAGTACTTC. Amino acid sequence: CASSYYNDVSYEQYF.

This clone has just a few counts. The rearrangement links TRBV29-1 to TRBJ1-2; 8 nucleotides line up with TRBD1. V was pared by 6 bases and J by 4 bases, with 4 bases of the junction left unmatched. Germline CDR1 SQVTM, CDR2 ANQGSEA. The CDR3 is 12 residues long. The CDR3 loop reads CSVGTGAYGYTF. CDR3 DNA: TGCAGCGTAGGGACAGGCGCCTATGGCTACACCTTC.

The genes are TRBV19 and TRBJ1-5, with 7 bases fitting TRBD1. V lost 1 base to trimming and J lost 3 bases; unmatched junction nucleotides: 3. CDR3 length: 15 residues. CDR1 and CDR2 (germline): LNHDA, SQIVND (reference sequence). The chain's CDR3 is CASSIAGQINQPQHF. The CDR3 DNA reads as TGTGCCAGTAGTATAGCGGGACAGATCAATCAGCCCCAGCATTTT.

A note on this clone: One junction end does not reproduce the germline sequence, and a read error may be involved. This CDR3 reads CASGFGGQGNTEAFF. The CDR3 nucleotides are TGTGCCAGCGGCTTCGGAGGACAGGGGAACACTGAAGCTTTCTTT. The rearrangement links TRBV7-9 to TRBJ1-1; 8 nucleotides align to TRBD1. This CDR3 comprises 15 residues. Germline CDR1 reads SEHNR; CDR2 reads FQNEAQ (reference sequence).

This chain links TRBV7-3 with TRBJ2-2, with 12 bases identical to TRBD2. This CDR3 has 15 amino acids. Germline CDR1 SGHTA, CDR2 FQGTGA. Losses at the gene ends were 3 bases for V and 6 bases for J; bases not matched to a gene: 2. CDR3 region: CASSFGTSGSGELFF. CDR3 DNA sequence: TGTGCCAGCAGCTTTGGGACTAGCGGGTCCGGGGAGCTGTTTTTT. Full variable domain (rest looked up from reference TRBV7-3 and TRBJ2-2): GAGVSQTPSNKVTEKGKYVELRCDPISGHTALYWYRQSLGQGPEFLIYFQGTGAADDSGLPNDRFFAVRPEGSVSTLKIQRTERGDSAVYLCASSFGTSGSGELFFGEGSRLTVL.

A few counts support this clone. This chain joins TRBV6-5 and TRBJ1-2; weak D call: TRBD1 (5 bases). Germline V CDR1 and CDR2: MNHEY, SVGAGI. Trimming pared 6 bases from V and 5 bases from J, leaving 16 bases between. The CDR3 is 14 residues long. CDR3 in amino acids: CASSPTDSLYGYTF. CDR3 DNA: TGTGCCAGCAGCCCCACCGACAGTCTATATGGCTACACCTTC.

This sequence joins TRBV9 and TRBJ2-2; the D is unclear. Between the trimmed V and J ends, which lost 4 bases and 4 bases, there was a span of 5 bases. This CDR3 is 12 amino acids long. Germline CDR1 reads SGDLS; CDR2 reads YYNGEE. CDR3 region: CASSTFTGELFF. Written as DNA, the CDR3 is TGTGCCAGCAGCACTTTCACCGGGGAGCTGTTTTTT.